The 12 T cell receptor beta chains below all came from one sample that was sequenced in a study of blood T cell repertoires in COVID-19. Sequencing was performed with immunoSEQ multiplex PCR; in TCRdb, only in-frame clones are kept and a portion is missing. The table records roughly 380,000 clones, roughly 86% of them present only once. Specimen: peripheral blood. The source is a human donor with acute or convalescent COVID-19. The donor label of this sample is uncertain.

This chain connects TRBV3-1 (or the pseudogene TRBV3-2) to TRBJ2-7; a possible D gene is TRBD2 (5 bases). This CDR3 is 15 amino acids long. Germline-derived CDR1 and CDR2 are LGHDT and YNNKEL (reference sequence). Trimming stripped 1 base from V and 4 bases from J, with 14 bases between. The CDR3 coding sequence is TGTGCCAGCAGCCAAGGCCCTAGCAACACATACGAGCAGTACTTC. Translating it yields CASSQGPSNTYEQYF.

The V and J genes are TRBV5-1 and TRBJ1-2, with D maybe TRBD1 (5 bases). V lost 3 bases and J lost 8, with 17 bases in between. Per germline, CDR1 SGHRS and CDR2 YFSETQ. This CDR3 has 14 amino acids. As DNA, the CDR3 is TGCGCCAGCAGCTGGGGGAGCGGGTCGAGAGGCTACACCTTC. Its translation is CASSWGSGSRGYTF.

The rearrangement links TRBV10-1 to TRBJ2-7, with D maybe TRBD2 (6 bases). Germline CDR1 reads WNHNN; CDR2 reads SYGVQD (reference sequence). Trimming left V 5 bases short and J 0 bases short, with 17 bases between. The CDR3 totals 16 residues. The CDR3 is CASSKVGTEGSYEQYF. In DNA form, the CDR3 reads TGCGCCAGCAGTAAGGTGGGGACTGAAGGCTCCTACGAGCAGTACTTC.

The rearrangement joins TRBV19 to TRBJ1-1; D might be TRBD1 (5 bases). The CDR3 is made up of 15 amino acids. V was trimmed by 1 base and J by 1 base, leaving 10 bases between them. From germline, CDR1 is LNHDA and CDR2 SQIVND (reference sequence). The CDR3 sequence: CASSIVRAANTEAFF. The DNA of the CDR3 is TGTGCCAGTAGTATAGTCAGGGCAGCGAACACTGAAGCTTTCTTT.

The chain recombines TRBV5-4 with TRBJ1-1; TRBD1 might be the D (5 bases). V was cut by 0 bases and J by 4 bases, with 10 bases left in between. This CDR3 is built from 14 residues. The V gene's germline CDR1 is SGHNT and CDR2 YYREEE (reference sequence). CDR3 DNA sequence: TGTGCCAGCAGCTTGGACAGGTTGAGCACTGAAGCTTTCTTT. The encoded protein is CASSLDRLSTEAFF.

The chain is built from TRBV2 and TRBJ1-2, with D unresolved. The CDR3 runs 14 residues. CDR1 and CDR2 (germline): SNHLY, FYNNEI. The ends were cut back, 7 bases at V and 0 bases at J, with 12 bases in the middle. The CDR3 protein is CASTLTRTNYGYTF. The CDR3 region has the DNA TGTGCCAGCACCTTGACAAGGACTAACTATGGCTACACCTTC.

The chain is built from TRBV2 and TRBJ2-2, with 11 positions matching TRBD1. V shed 3 bases and J 5 bases; nucleotides not matched to a gene: 5. Germline CDR1 is SNHLY and CDR2 is FYNNEI. This CDR3 is 16 amino acids long. CDR3 DNA: TGTGCCAGCAGTGAGGCCGGGACAGGGGGGACCGGGGAGCTGTTTTTT. This gives the protein CASSEAGTGGTGELFF.

J is TRBJ1-1 and V is TRBV10-1; TRBD1 aligns across 8 bases. V trimming: 0 bases; J trimming: 1 base; junction bases outside the gene matches: 1. The CDR3 has 15 amino acids. Germline lookup yields CDR1 WNHNN and CDR2 SYGVQD (reference sequence). As DNA, the CDR3 is TGCGCCAGCAGTGAGTCGGGACAGGCGAACACTGAAGCTTTCTTT. Translating it yields CASSESGQANTEAFF.

This clone has only a few counts. V usage is TRBV30 and J usage is TRBJ2-3; D perhaps matches TRBD2 (6 bases). The CDR3 covers 13 residues. V shed 1 base and J shed 4 bases, with 9 bases lying between them. Germline V gene data show CDR1 as GTSNPN and CDR2 as SVGIG (reference sequence). CDR3 in amino acids: CAWSALAPDTQYF. DNA for the CDR3: TGTGCCTGGAGTGCCCTAGCGCCAGATACGCAGTATTTT. Full variable domain (rest looked up from reference TRBV30 and TRBJ2-3): SQTIHQWPATLVQPVGSPLSLECTVEGTSNPNLYWYRQAAGRGLQLLFYSVGIGQISSEVPQNLSASRPQDRQFILSSKKLLLSDSGFYLCAWSALAPDTQYFGPGTRLTVL.

The chain recombines TRBV27 with TRBJ2-5; 9 bases match TRBD2. CDR1 MNHEY and CDR2 SMNVEV come from the germline V gene (reference sequence). With V trimmed by 6 bases and J by 2 bases, 10 bases remained unmatched. The CDR3 consists of 16 residues. The CDR3 reads CASSRLVSGGQETQYF. CDR3 nucleotide sequence: TGTGCCAGCAGCCGTCTCGTTAGCGGGGGACAAGAGACCCAGTACTTC.

There are a few counts of this clone. The chain links TRBV12-3 or TRBV12-4 to TRBJ2-1; D remains ambiguous. V was clipped by 4 bases and J by 4 bases, with 8 bases between them. The CDR3 extends over 13 amino acids. The CDR3 coding sequence is TGTGCCAGCAGTTCACTACGATACAATGAGCAGTTCTTC. The encoded protein is CASSSLRYNEQFF.

This chain links TRBV30 with TRBJ1-5; D is possibly TRBD1 (5 bases). V lost 2 bases and J lost 0, with 11 bases in between. Germline V gene sequence: CDR1 GTSNPN, CDR2 SVGIG (reference sequence). The CDR3 runs 15 residues. The CDR3 region is CAWSRGSNSNQPQHF. CDR3 bases: TGTGCCTGGAGTCGGGGGTCAAATAGCAATCAGCCCCAGCATTTT.